The T cell receptor (beta chain) described here comes from a study of long-term antiretroviral therapy in people with HIV. The overall study: Initial samples were collected about a decade before the 2015 immediate-ART recommendation.

Researchers ran immunoSEQ v3.0 at survey level. Using immunoSEQ multiplex PCR, the repertoire was profiled, and TCRdb retains in-frame clones only, with some absent. The sample records about 39,000 clones, about 85% being singletons. Turning to this clone: Its target is unknown.

Study-wide findings and caveats: Subsequent to ART, diversity was augmented yet persisted below that of transplant donor controls.

Sequenced here: unsorted PBMCs, sampled 3.1 years after starting antiretroviral therapy. The TCR was taken from a woman aged 45-59 years with HIV.

CDR3 DNA sequence: TGTGCCAGCAGTCGCCTCCTAGCGGGGGGATTCGCAGATACGCAGTATTTT. This codes for CASSRLLAGGFADTQYF. V gene TRBV27 combines with J gene TRBJ2-3, with 11 positions matching TRBD2. The CDR3 covers 17 residues. Germline V gene lookup returns CDR1 MNHEY and CDR2 SMNVEV (reference sequence). V dropped 5 bases and J dropped 4; count of bases not matched to a gene: 11.